The 11 T cell receptor beta chains below come from one sample, sequenced in a study of PD-1 blockade in classical Hodgkin lymphoma. Some clones are missing from TCRdb's copy, which holds only in-frame ones; the method was immunoSEQ multiplex PCR. There are 6,000 to 7,500 clones in the sample; 80% to 90% occur only once, and 25% to 35% lies in the top ten. Every patient had relapsed following autologous stem cell transplantation, and cohorts differed in brentuximab vedotin exposure. The sequencing used peripheral blood mononuclear cells (PBMCs), collected at baseline. Receptors originate from a human donor with classical Hodgkin lymphoma.

The chain employs TRBV9 and TRBJ2-3, with D possibly being TRBD1 (5 bases). The CDR3 has 14 amino acids. Germline V lookup: CDR1 SGDLS, CDR2 YYNGEE. The V end lost 0 bases, the J end lost 5 bases, and 10 bases lay between the germline ends. CDR3 residues: CASSVGLGQDTQYF. In nucleotides, the CDR3 is TGTGCCAGCAGCGTAGGGTTGGGGCAAGATACGCAGTATTTT.

The rearrangement links TRBV2 to TRBJ2-6; D remains ambiguous. V was cut by 9 bases and J by 4 bases, with 4 bases left in between. The CDR3 is made up of 11 amino acids. The germline CDR1 and CDR2 sequences are SNHLY and FYNNEI. The CDR3 region has the DNA TGTGCCAGGAGCGGGGCCAACGTCCTGACTTTC. Translated, it gives CARSGANVLTF.

V and J are TRBV7-2 and TRBJ2-7, with 7 bases that match TRBD1. CDR1 and CDR2 from the germline V gene are SGHTA and FQGNSA. Unmatched junction bases numbered 5, after V lost 5 bases and J lost 1 base. The CDR3 is 14 amino acids. The CDR3 spells CASSRGQPSYEQYF. The CDR3 DNA reads as TGTGCCAGCAGCCGGGGACAGCCTTCCTACGAGCAGTACTTC.

V usage is TRBV7-6 and J usage is TRBJ2-1; TRBD2 matches 12 bases. V shed 5 bases and J 5 bases; nucleotides not matched to a gene: 4. The CDR3 is made up of 15 amino acids. Germline V gene sequence: CDR1 SGHVS, CDR2 FNYEAQ. CDR3 nucleotides: TGTGCCAGCAGCCAAGGACTAGCGGGGAACAATGAGCAGTTCTTC. It is translated as CASSQGLAGNNEQFF.

The CDR3 protein is CASSMGVVNEQFF. DNA of the CDR3: TGTGCCAGTAGTATGGGGGTAGTCAATGAGCAGTTCTTC. V usage is TRBV19 and J usage is TRBJ2-1; D tentatively reads TRBD1 or TRBD2 (5 bases each). Germline CDR1 is LNHDA and CDR2 is SQIVND (reference sequence). CDR3 length equals 13 residues. V was shortened by 3 bases and J by 6 bases, with 9 bases between the two germline ends.

This chain links TRBV18 with TRBJ2-2; D remains unclear. Germline lookup yields CDR1 KGHSH and CDR2 LQKENI. There are 15 residues in the CDR3. V was shortened by 5 bases and J by 0 bases, with 10 bases between the two germline ends. The CDR3 DNA reads as TGTGCCAGCTCATTGGGGTCGGCGAACACCGGGGAGCTGTTTTTT. Its protein is CASSLGSANTGELFF.

The chain is built from TRBV6-6 and TRBJ2-7, with 9 bases fitting TRBD1. After removal of 8 bases from V and 5 bases from J, the junction contained 16 bases not matched to a gene. The CDR3 consists of 16 residues. In germline, CDR1 is MNHNY, CDR2 SVGAGI (reference sequence). CDR3 nucleotide sequence: TGTGCCAGCCACTGGAATACGGGACAGGGATTCCACGAGCAGTACTTC. The encoded protein is CASHWNTGQGFHEQYF.

This clone was seen just once. The chain is built from TRBV9 and TRBJ1-1; no clear D gene. Germline assignment: CDR1 SGDLS and CDR2 YYNGEE. Trimming pared 3 bases from V and 2 bases from J, leaving 8 bases between. This CDR3 is 13 amino acids long. The CDR3 protein is CASSATLNTEAFF. The DNA for the CDR3 is TGTGCCAGCAGCGCTACACTAAACACTGAAGCTTTCTTT. Looking up the rest from reference TRBV9 and TRBJ1-1 gives the full variable domain: DSGVTQTPKHLITATGQRVTLRCSPRSGDLSVYWYQQSLDQGLQFLIQYYNGEERAKGNILERFSAQQFPDLHSELNLSSLELGDSALYFCASSATLNTEAFFGQGTRLTVV.

The V and J genes are TRBV19 and TRBJ2-3; TRBD2 is a possible D gene (5 bases). The germline gives CDR1 LNHDA, CDR2 SQIVND (reference sequence). The CDR3 extends over 14 amino acids. Trimming pared 3 bases from V and 3 bases from J, leaving 10 bases between. The CDR3 DNA reads TGTGCCAGTAGTATGGGGAGAAGGACAGATACGCAGTATTTT. It codes for CASSMGRRTDTQYF.

V usage is TRBV19 and J usage is TRBJ2-4, with 9 bases fitting TRBD1. J was trimmed by 4 bases and V by 1 base; bases with no gene match: 5. CDR1 is LNHDA and CDR2 is SQIVND in the germline V gene (reference sequence). This CDR3 is built from 16 residues. The CDR3 DNA reads TGTGCCAGTAGTATAGGTACAGGGGGCGGAAAAAACATTCAGTACTTC. Translation gives CASSIGTGGGKNIQYF. Filled out from reference TRBV19 and TRBJ2-4, the complete variable domain reads DGGITQSPKYLFRKEGQNVTLSCEQNLNHDAMYWYRQDPGQGLRLIYYSQIVNDFQKGDIAEGYSVSREKKESFPLTVTSAQKNPTAFYLCASSIGTGGGKNIQYFGAGTRLSVL.

The J gene is TRBJ1-5, the V gene TRBV9; D is possibly TRBD1 (6 bases). This CDR3 is 15 amino acids long. Trimming removed 4 bases at V and 4 bases at J, with 15 bases between. Germline lookup yields CDR1 SGDLS and CDR2 YYNGEE. This CDR3 is CASSPRGGFNQPQHF. For the CDR3, the DNA is TGTGCCAGCAGCCCTCGAGGGGGGTTTAATCAGCCCCAGCATTTT.